This T cell receptor (beta chain) was sequenced during a study of blood T cells in healthy people across ages. On this clonotype itself: Its specificity is unknown.

Points from the study as a whole: Estimates drawn from one million T cells were deemed to understate diversity. Strongly correlated with naive T cell percentage was TCR beta diversity.

The CDR3 spans 15 residues. Germline CDR1 MNHNS, CDR2 SASEGT. Trimming took 6 bases from V and 0 from J, leaving 12 bases between them. A second roughly 7 to 12 cycle PCR used barcoded and J-beta primers. There were at least 3 million CDR3-containing paired-end reads obtained from each sample. TCRdb re-called the 5' RACE reads through MiXCR, storing one row per CDR3 protein. The table lists 1.8 million or so distinct CDR3 sequences, around 42% of them singletons. The chain uses TRBV6-1 and TRBJ1-5; possibly TRBD1 for D (6 bases). Material for sequencing was blood. The sequence was obtained from a human donor in good health. As DNA, the CDR3 is TGTGCCAGCAGAGGGACATCTTATAGCAATCAGCCCCAGCATTTT. Translation gives CASRGTSYSNQPQHF.